This TCR beta chain is drawn from a study of metastatic and nonmetastatic thyroid tumors. Study-wide results and caveats: Relative to benign nodules, malignant thyroid tumors were reportedly characterized by significantly elevated TCR beta diversity in blood and tumor.

All patients were untreated before thyroid surgery. CDR3 length equals 14 residues. Trimming cost V 0 bases and J 0 bases, with 5 bases left between them. CDR1 and CDR2 (germline): MDHEN, SYDVKM. This clone was detected ten times or more. The antigen remains unidentified. TCRdb re-processed the PCR reads through MiXCR. The table lists roughly 55,000 clones, about 17% of them singletons. The sequencing sample was made of blood. V usage is TRBV28 and J usage is TRBJ1-1; D gene ambiguous. This TCR was recovered from a male donor with papillary thyroid cancer or a benign thyroid nodule (not recorded which). Some clones in this sample may be carry-over from other donors' samples. The CDR3 DNA sequence: TGTGCCAGCAGTTTATGGCAGTTGAACACTGAAGCTTTCTTT. Its translation is CASSLWQLNTEAFF. The whole variable domain, filled in from reference TRBV28 and TRBJ1-1, reads DVKVTQSSRYLVKRTGEKVFLECVQDMDHENMFWYRQDPGLGLRLIYFSYDVKMKEKGDIPEGYSVSREKKERFSLILESASTNQTSMYLCASSLWQLNTEAFFGQGTRLTVV.